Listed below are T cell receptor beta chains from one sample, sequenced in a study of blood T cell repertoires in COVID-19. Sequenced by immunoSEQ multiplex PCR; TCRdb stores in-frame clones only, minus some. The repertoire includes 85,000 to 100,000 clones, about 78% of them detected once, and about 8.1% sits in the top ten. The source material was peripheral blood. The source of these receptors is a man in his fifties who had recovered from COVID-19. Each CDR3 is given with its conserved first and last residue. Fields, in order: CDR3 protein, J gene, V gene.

CATSGTENTGELFF | TRBJ2-2 | TRBV3-1/TRBV3-2
CASSYPGGAGDTQYF | TRBJ2-3 | TRBV6-2/TRBV6-3
CASSQQGHTEAFF | TRBJ1-1 | TRBV19
CASSQDQGRGYTF | TRBJ1-2 | TRBV4-3
CASSLGGGTDTQYF | TRBJ2-3 | TRBV9
CASSKAGTGYNEQFF | TRBJ2-1 | TRBV28
CASSASTGNQPQHF | TRBJ1-5 | TRBV11-2
CASSIIAYQPQHF | TRBJ1-5 | TRBV19
CASSWRVNTEAFF | TRBJ1-1 | TRBV19
CASSLRTGWYLGDTQYF | TRBJ2-3 | TRBV5-6
CSASPASEYEQYF | TRBJ2-7 | TRBV20-1
CASAPGQSYEQYF | TRBJ2-7 | TRBV7-2
CASSPWAQGTEAFF | TRBJ1-1 | TRBV7-2
CASSLAQLHDGYTF | TRBJ1-2 | TRBV7-2
CASSLALAGGDTQYF | TRBJ2-3 | TRBV5-1
CAWSVGLAVDEQFF | TRBJ2-1 | TRBV30
CASMETGGLRSSYNSPLHF | TRBJ1-6 | TRBV19
CASSLGTVTYEQYF | TRBJ2-7 | TRBV7-9
CASSSGTGFGEAFF | TRBJ1-1 | TRBV7-6
CASTQGPNTEAFF | TRBJ1-1 | TRBV2
CASSLSGGKGETQYF | TRBJ2-5 | TRBV5-1
CASTPGTGGMQPQHF | TRBJ1-5 | TRBV19
CASARDTAYEQYF | TRBJ2-7 | TRBV11-2
CASRITGGNEQFF | TRBJ2-1 | TRBV6-5